The clone carrying this T cell receptor (beta chain) was seen only a few times. The antigen is not known. This CDR3 has 16 residues. The V gene end was trimmed by 5 bases and the J gene end by 2 bases; junction bases not matched to a gene: 7. Germline V lookup: CDR1 SGHKS, CDR2 YYEKEE (reference sequence). This specimen comes from a study of T-cell memory formation after mild COVID-19. The study, taken as a whole, reports: Clones contracting day 15 to 85 were balanced CD4/CD8; later expanders leaned CD4+. A second wave of clones peaked on day 37, and their SARS-CoV-2 specificity went unconfirmed. Those CD4+ clones that contracted were mainly in CM and EM (CD8+ ones in EMRA). Cross-reactive memory apparently joined, as some responding clones appeared in pre-infection memory.

TCRdb reprocessed the 5' RACE reads via MiXCR and lists one record per CDR3 protein. Of about 180,000 distinct CDR3 sequences listed, 16% are singletons. The TCR originated in an adult woman who had mild COVID-19 (a few samples of this study predate the infection). Cell type and time point are not known. The gene calls are TRBV5-5 and TRBJ2-6; 7 positions match TRBD1. Sequencing was carried out using PBMCs or a T cell subset sorted from them (not recorded which). The CDR3 spells CASRESGGTGANVLTF. The CDR3 nucleotides are TGTGCCAGCAGAGAGTCAGGGGGTACTGGGGCCAACGTCCTGACTTTC.